The clone carrying this TCR beta chain has just a few counts. Time point defined: patch test 3, about 24 weeks after DPC sensitization. Treatment indicated: therapeutic diphenylcyclopropenone sensitization with weekly scalp DPC. This sample was taken from a study of human T cells and chemical hapten exposure. In the authors' workflow: A typical sample had some 95,000 TCRs, with roughly 23,224 to 690,600 overall. One entry per CDR3 protein results from TCRdb running MiXCR on the RACE reads. These V and J calls derive from TCRdb rather than the authors' analysis. The sample shows 110,000 or so distinct CDR3 sequences, under 40% of them seen only once. The source is a man in his forties with alopecia areata. Some clones in this sample may be carry-over from other donors' samples. The input for sequencing was whole blood, taken in connection with sensitization to the hapten diphenylcyclopropenone (DPC).

The CDR3 bases are TGCGCCAGCAGCTTGGGACTAGCGGGAGATGAGCAGTTCTTC. It encodes CASSLGLAGDEQFF. The chain employs TRBV5-1 and TRBJ2-1; 12 bases are shared with TRBD2. The CDR3 contains 14 residues. J was trimmed by 8 bases and V by 0 bases; bases with no gene match: 0. Germline CDR1 and CDR2: SGHRS and YFSETQ.